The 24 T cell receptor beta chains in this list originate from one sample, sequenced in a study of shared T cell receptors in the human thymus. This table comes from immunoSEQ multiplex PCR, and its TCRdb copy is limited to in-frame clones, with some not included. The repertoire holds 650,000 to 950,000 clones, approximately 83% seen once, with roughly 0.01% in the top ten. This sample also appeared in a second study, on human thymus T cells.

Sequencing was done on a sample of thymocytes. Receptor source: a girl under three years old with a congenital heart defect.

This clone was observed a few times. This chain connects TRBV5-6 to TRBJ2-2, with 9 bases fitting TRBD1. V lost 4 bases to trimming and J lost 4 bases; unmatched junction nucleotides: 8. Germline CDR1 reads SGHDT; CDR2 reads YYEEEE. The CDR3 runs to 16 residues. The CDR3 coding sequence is TGTGCCAGCAGCCCACCGGGACAGGGAAGCACCGGGGAGCTGTTTTTT. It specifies CASSPPGQGSTGELFF.

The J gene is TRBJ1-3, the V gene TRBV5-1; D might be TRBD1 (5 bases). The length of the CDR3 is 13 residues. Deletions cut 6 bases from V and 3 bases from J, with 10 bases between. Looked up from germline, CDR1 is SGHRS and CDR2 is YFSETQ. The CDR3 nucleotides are TGCGCCAGCAAGGGGTATAATGGAAACACCATATATTTT. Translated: CASKGYNGNTIYF.

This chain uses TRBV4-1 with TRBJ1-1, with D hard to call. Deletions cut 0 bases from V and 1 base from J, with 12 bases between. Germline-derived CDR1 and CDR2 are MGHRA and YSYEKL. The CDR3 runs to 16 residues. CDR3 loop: CASSQDLGGKNTEAFF. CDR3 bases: TGCGCCAGCAGCCAAGATCTGGGAGGGAAGAACACTGAAGCTTTCTTT.

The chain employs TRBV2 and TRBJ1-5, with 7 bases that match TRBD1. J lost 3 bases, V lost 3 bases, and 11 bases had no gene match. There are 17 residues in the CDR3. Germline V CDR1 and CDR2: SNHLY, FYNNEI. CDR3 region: CASSEVRQGASNQPQHF. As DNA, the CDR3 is TGTGCCAGCAGTGAGGTCAGACAGGGTGCGTCCAATCAGCCCCAGCATTTT. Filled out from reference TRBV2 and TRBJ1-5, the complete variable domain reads EPEVTQTPSHQVTQMGQEVILRCVPISNHLYFYWYRQILGQKVEFLVSFYNNEISEKSEIFDDQFSVERPDGSNFTLKIRSTKLEDSAMYFCASSEVRQGASNQPQHFGDGTRLSIL.

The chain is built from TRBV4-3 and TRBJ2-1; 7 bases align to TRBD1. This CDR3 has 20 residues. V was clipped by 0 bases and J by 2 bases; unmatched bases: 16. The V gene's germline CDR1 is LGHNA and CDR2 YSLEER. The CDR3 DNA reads TGCGCCAGCAGCCAAGATAGGCACAGGTCGTCGGGACAGCCCTACAATGAGCAGTTCTTC. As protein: CASSQDRHRSSGQPYNEQFF.

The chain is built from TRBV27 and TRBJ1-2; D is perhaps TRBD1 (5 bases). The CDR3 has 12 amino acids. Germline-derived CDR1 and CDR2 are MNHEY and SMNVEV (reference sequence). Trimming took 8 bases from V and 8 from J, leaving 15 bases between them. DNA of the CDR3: TGTGCCAGCCGTGGGGGGACGGGGGGCTACACCTTC. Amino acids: CASRGGTGGYTF.

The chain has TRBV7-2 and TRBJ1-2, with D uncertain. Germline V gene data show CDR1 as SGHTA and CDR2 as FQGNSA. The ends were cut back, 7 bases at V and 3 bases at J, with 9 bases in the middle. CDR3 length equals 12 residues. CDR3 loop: CASTPIHYGYTF. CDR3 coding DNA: TGTGCCAGCACCCCTATCCACTATGGCTACACCTTC.

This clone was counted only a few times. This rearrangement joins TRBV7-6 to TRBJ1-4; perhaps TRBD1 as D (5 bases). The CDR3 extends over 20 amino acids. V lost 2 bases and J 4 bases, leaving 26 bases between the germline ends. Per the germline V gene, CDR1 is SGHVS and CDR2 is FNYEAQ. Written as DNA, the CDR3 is TGTGCCAGCAGCTTAACCTTTCCCGGAGGGGCCTCGGGCATTAATGAAAAACTGTTTTTT. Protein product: CASSLTFPGGASGINEKLFF.

The CDR3 region has the DNA TGTGCCAGCAGCGTAAGAGGAGGCACCGGGGAGCTGTTTTTT. This sequence encodes CASSVRGGTGELFF. The V gene is TRBV9, the J gene TRBJ2-2; a weak D match, TRBD2 (5 bases). V was trimmed by 1 base and J by 4 bases, leaving 8 bases between them. Looked up from germline, CDR1 is SGDLS and CDR2 is YYNGEE. The CDR3 contains 14 residues.

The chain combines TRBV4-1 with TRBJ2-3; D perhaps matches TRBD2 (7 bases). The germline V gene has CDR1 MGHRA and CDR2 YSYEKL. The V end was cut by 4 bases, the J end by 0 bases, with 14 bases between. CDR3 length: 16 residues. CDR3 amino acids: CASSPQGGGSTDTQYF. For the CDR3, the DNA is TGCGCCAGCAGCCCCCAAGGGGGAGGGAGCACAGATACGCAGTATTTT.

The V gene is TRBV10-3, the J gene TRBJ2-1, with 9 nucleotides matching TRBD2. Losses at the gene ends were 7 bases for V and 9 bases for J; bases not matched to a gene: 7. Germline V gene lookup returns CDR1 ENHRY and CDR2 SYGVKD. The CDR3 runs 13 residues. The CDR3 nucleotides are TGTGCCATCAACCTAGCGGGGAGGGGTGAGCAGTTCTTC. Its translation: CAINLAGRGEQFF.

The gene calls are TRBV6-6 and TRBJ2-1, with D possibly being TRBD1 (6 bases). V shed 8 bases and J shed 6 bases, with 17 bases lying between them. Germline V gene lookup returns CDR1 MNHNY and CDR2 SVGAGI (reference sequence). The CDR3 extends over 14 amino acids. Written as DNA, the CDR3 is TGTGCCAGCTTGGGGGCTAGCAGGGCCAATGAGCAGTTCTTC. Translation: CASLGASRANEQFF.

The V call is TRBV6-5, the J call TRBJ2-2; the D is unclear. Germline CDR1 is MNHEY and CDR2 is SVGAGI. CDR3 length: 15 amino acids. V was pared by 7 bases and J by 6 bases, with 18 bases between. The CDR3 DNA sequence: TGTGCCAGCACCCCTCAGAACCAATTCCCCGGGGAGCTGTTTTTT. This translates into CASTPQNQFPGELFF.

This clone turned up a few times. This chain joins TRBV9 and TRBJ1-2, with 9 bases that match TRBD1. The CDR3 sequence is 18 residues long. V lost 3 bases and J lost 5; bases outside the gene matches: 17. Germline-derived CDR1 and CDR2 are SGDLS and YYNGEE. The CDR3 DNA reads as TGTGCCAGCAGCGCGACCCTGCCGAGACAGGGGGAAATTTATGGCTACACCTTC. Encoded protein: CASSATLPRQGEIYGYTF.

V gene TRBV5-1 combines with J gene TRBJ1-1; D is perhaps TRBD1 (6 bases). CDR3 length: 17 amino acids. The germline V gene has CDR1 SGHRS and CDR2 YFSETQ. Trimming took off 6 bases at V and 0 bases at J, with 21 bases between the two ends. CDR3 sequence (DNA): TGCGCCAGCAAGTTATACGCCCATCAGGGGATGAACACTGAAGCTTTCTTT. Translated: CASKLYAHQGMNTEAFF.

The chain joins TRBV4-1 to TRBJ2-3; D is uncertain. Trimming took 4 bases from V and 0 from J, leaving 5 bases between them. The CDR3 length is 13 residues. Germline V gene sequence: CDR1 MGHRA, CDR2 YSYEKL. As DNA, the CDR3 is TGCGCCAGCAGCCTTCCGAGCACAGATACGCAGTATTTT. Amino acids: CASSLPSTDTQYF.

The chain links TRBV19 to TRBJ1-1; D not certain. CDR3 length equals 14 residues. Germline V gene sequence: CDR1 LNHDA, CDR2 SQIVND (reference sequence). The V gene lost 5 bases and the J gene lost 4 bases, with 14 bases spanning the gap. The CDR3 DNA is TGTGCCAGTAGTCCCCGAGAACCTGGCACTGAAGCTTTCTTT. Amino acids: CASSPREPGTEAFF. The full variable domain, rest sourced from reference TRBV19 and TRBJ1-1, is DGGITQSPKYLFRKEGQNVTLSCEQNLNHDAMYWYRQDPGQGLRLIYYSQIVNDFQKGDIAEGYSVSREKKESFPLTVTSAQKNPTAFYLCASSPREPGTEAFFGQGTRLTVV.

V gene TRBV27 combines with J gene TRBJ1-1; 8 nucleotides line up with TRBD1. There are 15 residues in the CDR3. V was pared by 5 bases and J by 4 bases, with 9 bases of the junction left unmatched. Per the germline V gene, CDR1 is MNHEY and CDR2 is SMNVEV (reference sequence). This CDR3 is CASSRTGRGVTEAFF. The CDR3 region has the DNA TGTGCCAGCAGTCGGACAGGGCGGGGTGTCACTGAAGCTTTCTTT.

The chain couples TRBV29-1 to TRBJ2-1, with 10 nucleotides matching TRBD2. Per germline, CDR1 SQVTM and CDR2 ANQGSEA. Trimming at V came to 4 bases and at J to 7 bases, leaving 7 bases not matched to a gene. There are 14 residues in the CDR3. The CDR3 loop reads CSVGAGGVWNEQFF. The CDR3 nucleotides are TGCAGCGTTGGAGCGGGGGGGGTTTGGAATGAGCAGTTCTTC.

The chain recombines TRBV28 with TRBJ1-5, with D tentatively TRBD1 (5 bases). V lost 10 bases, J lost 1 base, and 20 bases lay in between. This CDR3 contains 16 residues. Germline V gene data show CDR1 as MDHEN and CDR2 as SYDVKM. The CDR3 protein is CATSWNKGPSNQPQHF. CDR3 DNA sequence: TGTGCCACGTCCTGGAACAAGGGGCCGAGCAATCAGCCCCAGCATTTT.

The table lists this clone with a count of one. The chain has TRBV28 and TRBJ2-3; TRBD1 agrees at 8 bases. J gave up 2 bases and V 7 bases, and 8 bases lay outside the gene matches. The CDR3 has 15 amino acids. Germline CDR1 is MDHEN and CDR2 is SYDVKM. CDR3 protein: CASNRLGQDTDTQYF. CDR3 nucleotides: TGTGCCAGCAATAGACTGGGACAGGACACAGATACGCAGTATTTT.

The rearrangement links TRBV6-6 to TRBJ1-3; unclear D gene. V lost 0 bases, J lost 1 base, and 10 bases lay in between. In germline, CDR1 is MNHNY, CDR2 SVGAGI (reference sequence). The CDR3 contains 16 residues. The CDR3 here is CASSYSRDSSGNTIYF. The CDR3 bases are TGTGCCAGCAGTTACTCCCGGGATTCTTCTGGAAACACCATATATTTT.

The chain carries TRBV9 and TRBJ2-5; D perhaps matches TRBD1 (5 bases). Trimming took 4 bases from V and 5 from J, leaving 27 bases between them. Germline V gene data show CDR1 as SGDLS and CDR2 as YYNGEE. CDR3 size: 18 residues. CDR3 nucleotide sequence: TGTGCCAGCAGCCCGACCCATCCGACAGTATCAGGAAAGGAGACCCAGTACTTC. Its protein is CASSPTHPTVSGKETQYF.

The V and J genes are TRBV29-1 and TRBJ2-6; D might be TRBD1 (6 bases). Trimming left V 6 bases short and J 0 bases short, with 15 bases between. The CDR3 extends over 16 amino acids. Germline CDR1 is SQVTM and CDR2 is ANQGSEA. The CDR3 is CSVRTAESSGANVLTF. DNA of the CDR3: TGCAGCGTCCGGACAGCTGAATCCTCTGGGGCCAACGTCCTGACTTTC.